The sequence of this T cell receptor beta chain was determined in a study of T cells after yellow fever vaccination. TCRdb independently ran MiXCR on the 5' RACE reads; one entry per CDR3 protein. The sample lists some 600,000 distinct CDR3 sequences, about a sixth occurring once. With V trimmed by 6 bases and J by 3 bases, 9 bases remained unmatched. The CDR3 runs 16 residues. CDR1 SGHRS and CDR2 YFSETQ come from the germline V gene. This TCR was recovered from a man younger than 35 who received the YFV17D yellow fever vaccine. The V and J genes are TRBV5-1 and TRBJ2-3, with 11 bases lining up with TRBD2. Sequenced material: PBMCs, taken 5 days after the first yellow fever vaccination. The CDR3 loop is CASNRIAGGLTDTQYF. The DNA for the CDR3 is TGCGCCAGCAACCGCATAGCGGGGGGGCTAACAGATACGCAGTATTTT.